Included here is one TCR beta chain sequence, with context. Its specificity is not known. Unstimulated regulatory T cells (CD4+CD25+CD127-), CD4+CD25- non-regulatory cells, CD4 and CD8 cells were FACS-sorted from thawed PBMCs. The sample belongs to a study of Tregs in tolerant kidney transplant recipients. Study-wide points: The most relevant donor-specific Treg TCRbeta repertoire apparently came from expansion with activated donor B cells. Biological reproducibility was not directly addressed, but technical replication error appeared minimal. Validation in larger populations is needed because few patients were studied.

Only in-frame clones appear in the TCRdb table, and some are missing; sequencing was by immunoSEQ multiplex PCR. The sample contains approximately 65,000 clones, about 83% of which appear only once. The germline V gene has CDR1 SNHLY and CDR2 FYNNEI. Trimming removed 7 bases at V and 5 bases at J, with 8 bases between. The CDR3 is 11 amino acids. The chain employs TRBV2 and TRBJ1-1, with D unclear. Sample: CD4+ T cells from blood. This TCR was sampled from a human donor in good health. The CDR3 reads CASMGWTEAFF. CDR3 in DNA: TGTGCCAGCATGGGGTGGACTGAAGCTTTCTTT.